A selection of T cell receptor beta chains follows, all from one sample in a study of OX40 agonist ivuxolimab in advanced cancers. Libraries were prepared by immunoSEQ multiplex PCR; TCRdb keeps only in-frame clonotypes and omits some of them. The sample includes some 42,000 clones, 80% to 90% of them seen just once. Sequenced material: CD4+ or CD8+ T cells sorted from blood, taken in a trial of the OX40 agonist ivuxolimab. The receptor set was obtained from an adult with an advanced solid tumor such as melanoma, head and neck, liver or kidney cancer. Both conserved end residues are part of each CDR3. The D gene is left open where the match is weak. A clone size is listed for some rows: how often the clone was seen (once, few, many), or a class if it is expanded.

>TRBJ1-6|NA|TRBV2|NA
CASRREGNSPLHF
TGTGCCAGCAGGCGGGAGGGGAATTCACCCCTCCACTTT
>TRBJ2-6|NA|TRBV5-6|NA
CASSVLDTGANVLTF
TGTGCCAGCAGCGTATTGGACACTGGGGCCAACGTCCTGACTTTC
>TRBJ2-7|NA|TRBV18|NA
CASSPGPNYEQYF
TGTGCCAGCTCACCCGGACCGAACTACGAGCAGTACTTC
>TRBJ1-1|TRBD1|TRBV6-5|NA
CASRSPGQKNTEAFF
TGTGCCAGCAGATCCCCGGGACAGAAGAACACTGAAGCTTTCTTT
>TRBJ1-5|NA|TRBV6-1|NA
CASTGGGGQPQHF
TGTGCCAGCACCGGGGGAGGGGGACAGCCCCAGCATTTT
>TRBJ1-1|NA|TRBV19|NA
CASRAGAEQTEAFF
TGTGCCAGTAGGGCGGGGGCGGAGCAGACTGAAGCTTTCTTT
>TRBJ1-5|TRBD1|TRBV10-3|NA
CAISDSDRGYQPQHF
TGTGCCATCAGTGATTCCGACAGGGGATATCAGCCCCAGCATTTT
>TRBJ2-1|NA|TRBV27|NA
CASSSTYNEQFF
TGTGCCAGCAGTTCAACCTACAATGAGCAGTTCTTC
>TRBJ2-1|NA|TRBV19|NA
CASSTGAPSYNEQFF
TGTGCCAGTAGTACGGGAGCGCCATCCTACAATGAGCAGTTCTTC
>TRBJ1-5|NA|TRBV7-2|NA
CASSPGVGQPQHF
TGTGCCAGCAGCCCCGGGGTGGGGCAGCCCCAGCATTTT
>TRBJ1-2|NA|TRBV29-1|NA
CSVDSLDGYGYTF
TGCAGCGTTGATTCGCTCGACGGCTATGGCTACACCTTC
>TRBJ2-1|NA|TRBV2|few
CASSVLASSYNEQFF
TGTGCCAGCAGTGTGCTCGCTAGCTCCTACAATGAGCAGTTCTTC
>TRBJ2-3|NA|TRBV18|NA
CASSPGGMDTQYF
TGTGCCAGCTCACCAGGGGGAATGGATACGCAGTATTTT
>TRBJ2-3|NA|TRBV5-1|NA
CASSIQGQSTDTQYF
TGCGCCAGCAGCATTCAGGGTCAGAGCACAGATACGCAGTATTTT
>TRBJ1-4|NA|TRBV2|NA
CASERQVEEKLFF
TGTGCCAGCGAACGACAGGTAGAAGAAAAACTGTTTTTT
>TRBJ2-7|TRBD2|TRBV6-5|NA
CASRVAGGPDEQYF
TGTGCCAGCAGGGTAGCGGGAGGGCCAGACGAGCAGTACTTC
>TRBJ2-2|NA|TRBV7-7|NA
CASSLDSGQNTGELFF
TGTGCTAGCAGCTTAGACAGTGGGCAGAACACCGGGGAGCTGTTTTTT
>TRBJ1-2|TRBD1|TRBV5-5|NA
CASSFQGADGYTF
TGTGCCAGCAGCTTTCAGGGGGCCGATGGCTACACCTTC
>TRBJ2-3|NA|TRBV5-1|NA
CASSLALRVGTDTQYF
TGCGCCAGCAGCTTGGCCCTCAGGGTGGGCACAGATACGCAGTATTTT
>TRBJ1-2|TRBD1|TRBV5-4|NA
CASSSGQEGYNYGYTF
TGTGCCAGCAGCTCGGGACAGGAGGGGTATAACTATGGCTACACCTTC
>TRBJ2-7|NA|TRBV12-2|NA
CASRDLGTGSSYEQYF
TGTGCAAGTCGCGACCTCGGGACAGGGAGCTCCTACGAGCAGTACTTC
>TRBJ2-3|NA|TRBV5-4|NA
CASSLPGYDTQYF
TGTGCCAGCAGCTTGCCGGGTTACGATACGCAGTATTTT